The clone carrying this TCR beta chain has more than one count but fewer than ten. No antigen is known for it. These data originate in a study of T-cell memory formation after mild COVID-19. Study information: TCR clustering was largely donor specific.

CDR1 and CDR2 (germline): DFQATT, SNEGSKA (reference sequence). The CDR3 covers 15 residues. V lost 3 bases, J lost 5 bases, and 9 bases stayed unmatched. Broader study findings: A second wave of clones peaked on day 37, and their SARS-CoV-2 specificity went unconfirmed. CD8+ contracting clones occupied EMRA, while CD4+ ones occupied mainly CM and EM.

It was 5'RACE with constant-segment primers that produced the TCR alpha and TCR beta cDNA libraries, which carried sample barcodes and UMIs. TCRdb fed the 5' RACE reads into MiXCR, producing one record per CDR3 protein. The sample gives under 300,000 distinct CDR3 sequences, roughly 8.2% of which show up once; about 20% is in the top ten. The sequenced sample consisted of PBMCs or a T cell subset sorted from them (not recorded which). The sequence was collected from a man aged 18 to 30 who had mild COVID-19 (a few samples of this study predate the infection). Cell type and time point are not known. The chain has TRBV20-1 and TRBJ2-5; 10 bases are a match to TRBD2. In DNA, the CDR3 is TGCAGTGCTAGTAGGGTAGCGGGGGGCCGGGAGACCCAGTACTTC. Translating it yields CSASRVAGGRETQYF.